One sample yielded the 25 T cell receptor beta chains listed below, sequenced in a study of OX40 agonist ivuxolimab in advanced cancers. The protocol was immunoSEQ multiplex PCR, while the TCRdb copy is restricted to in-frame clones and leaves out a portion. In the table there are 50,000 to 60,000 clones, approximately 89% of which are singletons. The sequencing used CD4+ or CD8+ T cells sorted from blood, collected in a trial of the OX40 agonist ivuxolimab. These receptors were taken from an adult with an advanced solid tumor such as melanoma, head and neck, liver or kidney cancer.

This chain connects TRBV10-3 to TRBJ1-1; D might be TRBD1 (6 bases). V shed 8 bases and J shed 3 bases, with 19 bases lying between them. The CDR3 sequence is 15 residues long. Germline lookup yields CDR1 ENHRY and CDR2 SYGVKD. The CDR3 DNA reads as TGTGCCATCCGACCGGGGGGGGGCAGGTACACTGAAGCTTTCTTT. Its translation: CAIRPGGGRYTEAFF.

The chain is built from TRBV27 and TRBJ2-5, with 15 bases lining up with TRBD2. CDR3 length: 15 residues. Germline CDR1 is MNHEY and CDR2 is SMNVEV (reference sequence). The V segment lost 6 bases and the J segment 5 bases; nucleotides outside the gene matches: 4. This chain's CDR3 is CASSLGTSGRETQYF. The CDR3 DNA sequence: TGTGCCAGCAGCCTCGGGACTAGCGGGAGGGAGACCCAGTACTTC.

The chain is built from TRBV14 and TRBJ2-5; 8 bases map to TRBD1. J was trimmed by 5 bases and V by 1 base; bases with no gene match: 15. The CDR3 is 18 amino acids. The germline gives CDR1 SGHDN, CDR2 FVKESK. The CDR3: CASSQGSVGQGARETQYF. The CDR3 bases are TGTGCCAGCAGCCAAGGGTCCGTCGGGCAGGGGGCTCGCGAGACCCAGTACTTC.

Note on this clone: Other DNA sequences in the same sample also yield this CDR3. This chain uses TRBV19 with TRBJ1-5; D uncertain. The CDR3 contains 14 residues. The germline gives CDR1 LNHDA, CDR2 SQIVND (reference sequence). V was shortened by 3 bases and J by 0 bases, with 6 bases between the two germline ends. CDR3 in DNA: TGTGCCAGTAGTATTAGAGATAGCAATCAGCCCCAGCATTTT. Its protein is CASSIRDSNQPQHF. Full variable domain (rest looked up from reference TRBV19 and TRBJ1-5): DGGITQSPKYLFRKEGQNVTLSCEQNLNHDAMYWYRQDPGQGLRLIYYSQIVNDFQKGDIAEGYSVSREKKESFPLTVTSAQKNPTAFYLCASSIRDSNQPQHFGDGTRLSIL.

The chain uses TRBV9 and TRBJ2-7, with D maybe TRBD1 (6 bases). CDR3 size: 15 residues. The germline V gene encodes CDR1 SGDLS and CDR2 YYNGEE. V lost 6 bases, J lost 3 bases, and 19 bases lay in between. CDR3 sequence reads: CASTPTGSGRYEQYF. The DNA of the CDR3 is TGTGCCAGCACCCCCACAGGGTCGGGACGCTACGAGCAGTACTTC.

The chain combines TRBV28 with TRBJ2-3; D is possibly TRBD1 (6 bases). The germline V gene encodes CDR1 MDHEN and CDR2 SYDVKM. V lost 5 bases and J 1 base, leaving 13 bases between the germline ends. CDR3 length: 15 amino acids. CDR3 loop: CASSIQGSGTDTQYF. DNA of the CDR3: TGTGCCAGCAGTATCCAGGGGTCCGGCACAGATACGCAGTATTTT.

The gene calls are TRBV7-6 and TRBJ2-5; the match to TRBD2 covers 7 bases. The CDR3 has 18 residues. Germline V gene data show CDR1 as SGHVS and CDR2 as FNYEAQ. With V trimmed by 0 bases and J by 2 bases, 12 bases remained unmatched. CDR3 in amino acids: CASSLALTSPGPQETQYF. CDR3 in DNA: TGTGCCAGCAGCTTAGCCCTGACTAGCCCAGGCCCACAAGAGACCCAGTACTTC.

This chain uses TRBV6-1 with TRBJ2-7, with TRBD1 matching over 10 bases. Germline CDR1 is MNHNS and CDR2 is SASEGT. The CDR3 consists of 13 residues. The V segment lost 7 bases and the J segment 2 bases; nucleotides outside the gene matches: 2. The CDR3 here is CASTGTGAYEQYV. The CDR3 region has the DNA TGTGCCAGCACCGGGACAGGGGCCTACGAGCAGTACGTC.

This chain connects TRBV5-1 to TRBJ1-1, with TRBD1 identical over 9 bases. The V and J ends lost 0 bases and 4 bases, in that order; junction bases with no gene match: 10. The germline V gene has CDR1 SGHRS and CDR2 YFSETQ. The length of the CDR3 is 17 residues. CDR3 sequence (DNA): TGCGCCAGCAGCTTGGCTATCCAGCCGGGACAGGGCACTGAAGCTTTCTTT. Translated: CASSLAIQPGQGTEAFF.

The V call is TRBV7-9, the J call TRBJ2-2; no clear D. The germline V gene has CDR1 SEHNR and CDR2 FQNEAQ (reference sequence). The CDR3 is 14 residues long. V was shortened by 1 base and J by 5 bases, with 8 bases between the two germline ends. CDR3 in DNA: TGTGCCAGCAGCTTAGAGTGGGGTACCGGGGAGCTGTTTTTT. It yields the protein CASSLEWGTGELFF.

The V and J genes are TRBV7-6 and TRBJ1-5; D possibly corresponds to TRBD1 (5 bases). This CDR3 is 14 amino acids long. Germline loops: CDR1 SGHVS, CDR2 FNYEAQ. V was trimmed by 5 bases and J by 4 bases, leaving 12 bases between them. The CDR3 DNA sequence: TGTGCCAGCAGCCCAACGAGGGGTAATCAGCCCCAGCATTTT. Encoded protein: CASSPTRGNQPQHF. Filled out from reference TRBV7-6 and TRBJ1-5, the complete variable domain reads GAGVSQSPRYKVTKRGQDVALRCDPISGHVSLYWYRQALGQGPEFLTYFNYEAQQDKSGLPNDRFSAERPEGSISTLTIQRTEQRDSAMYRCASSPTRGNQPQHFGDGTRLSIL.

The count of this clone is one. V is TRBV19 and J is TRBJ2-1; tentatively, D is TRBD2 (6 bases). The V and J ends lost 8 bases and 5 bases respectively, with 13 bases between them. Per germline, CDR1 LNHDA and CDR2 SQIVND (reference sequence). The CDR3 spans 13 residues. CDR3 DNA: TGTGCCAGTTCTCAGCGGGCAGACAATGAGCAGTTCTTC. It specifies CASSQRADNEQFF.

By frequency in the sample, this clone is medium-sized. Other DNA sequences within the sample encode an identical CDR3. This chain uses TRBV6-5 with TRBJ2-7; TRBD2 aligns across 7 bases. The CDR3 has 13 residues. V lost 6 bases to trimming and J lost 2 bases; unmatched junction nucleotides: 4. From germline, CDR1 is MNHEY and CDR2 SVGAGI. CDR3 nucleotide sequence: TGTGCCAGCAGCCTGGGAGGGCCCTACGAGCAGTACTTC. Translating gives CASSLGGPYEQYF.

This chain's CDR3 is CASSLGPLHQNTEAFF. The CDR3, as DNA: TGTGCCAGCAGCTTAGGGCCCCTTCACCAGAACACTGAAGCTTTCTTT. The V gene is TRBV7-2, the J gene TRBJ1-1; D remains unclear. CDR1 is SGHTA and CDR2 is FQGNSA in the germline V gene. V was pared by 1 base and J by 1 base, with 13 bases between. CDR3 size: 16 residues.

The V gene is TRBV28, the J gene TRBJ2-3; tentatively, D is TRBD1 (6 bases). CDR1 is MDHEN and CDR2 is SYDVKM in the germline V gene. Trimming took off 6 bases at V and 2 bases at J, with 12 bases between the two ends. This CDR3 is built from 14 residues. The chain's CDR3 is CASSLTGLTDTQYF. The CDR3 DNA reads TGTGCCAGCAGCCTGACAGGACTCACAGATACGCAGTATTTT.

This clone appeared a few times. CDR3 protein: CASSESERGWRNTIYF. CDR3 DNA: TGCGCCAGCAGTGAGTCTGAGAGGGGGTGGCGAAACACCATATATTTT. This chain joins TRBV10-1 and TRBJ1-3; weak D call: TRBD1 (6 bases). Looked up from germline, CDR1 is WNHNN and CDR2 is SYGVQD (reference sequence). This CDR3 has 16 residues. Trimming cost V 0 bases and J 5 bases, with 14 bases left between them.

The V gene is TRBV6-5, the J gene TRBJ1-1, with TRBD1 as a possible D gene (5 bases). This CDR3 has 14 amino acids. V lost 2 bases and J lost 2, with 9 bases in between. Germline-derived CDR1 and CDR2 are MNHEY and SVGAGI. The CDR3 DNA is TGTGCCAGCAGTTACGGGGGGACCAACACTGAAGCTTTCTTT. It translates to CASSYGGTNTEAFF.

The J gene is TRBJ1-4, the V gene TRBV2; no clear D. CDR3 size: 14 residues. Germline CDR1 is SNHLY and CDR2 is FYNNEI. V was pared by 7 bases and J by 4 bases, with 13 bases between. CDR3 region: CASTSRRNNEKLFF. Written as DNA, the CDR3 is TGTGCCAGCACTTCCCGGCGCAATAATGAAAAACTGTTTTTT.

The chain carries TRBV28 and TRBJ2-5, with D perhaps matching TRBD2 (6 bases). CDR1 and CDR2 from the germline V gene are MDHEN and SYDVKM. There are 15 residues in the CDR3. The V and J ends lost 5 bases and 5 bases respectively, with 18 bases between them. The CDR3 nucleotides read TGTGCCAGCAGTACTCCGGGACTTGACGTGGAGACCCAGTACTTC. Protein: CASSTPGLDVETQYF. Using reference TRBV28 and TRBJ2-5 for the parts outside the CDR3, the full variable domain is DVKVTQSSRYLVKRTGEKVFLECVQDMDHENMFWYRQDPGLGLRLIYFSYDVKMKEKGDIPEGYSVSREKKERFSLILESASTNQTSMYLCASSTPGLDVETQYFGPGTRLLVL.

The J gene is TRBJ2-1, the V gene TRBV1; TRBD2 reflects the table's D call only, with no check against the DNA. TRBV1 counts as a pseudogene. The CDR3 contains 15 residues. The CDR3 protein is CTSSQAGGLYNEQFF. DNA for the CDR3: TGCACCAGCAGCCAGGCGGGGGGGCTTTACAATGAGCAGTTCTTC.

The rearrangement links TRBV28 to TRBJ1-2; TRBD1 matches at 8 bases. The CDR3 has 14 amino acids. Germline V gives CDR1 MDHEN, CDR2 SYDVKM. V dropped 5 bases and J dropped 4; count of bases not matched to a gene: 6. The CDR3 sequence: CASSGQGSAYGYTF. DNA of the CDR3: TGTGCCAGCAGTGGACAGGGCTCCGCCTATGGCTACACCTTC.

The V and J genes are TRBV27 and TRBJ2-1; tentatively, D is TRBD2 (6 bases). The CDR3 covers 16 residues. Trimming removed 8 bases at V and 6 bases at J, with 23 bases between. Germline CDR1 is MNHEY and CDR2 is SMNVEV (reference sequence). As DNA, the CDR3 is TGTGCCAGCGGGGGACTCCTAGCCGGTTGGGGCAATGAGCAGTTCTTC. Its protein product is CASGGLLAGWGNEQFF.

The chain uses TRBV4-1 and TRBJ1-5; D perhaps matches TRBD1 (6 bases). Trimming pared 1 base from V and 7 bases from J, leaving 11 bases between. The CDR3 totals 14 residues. Germline values: CDR1 MGHRA, CDR2 YSYEKL. CDR3 DNA sequence: TGCGCCAGCAGCCAAGGACTAGGGGGACAGCCCCAGCATTTT. Amino acids: CASSQGLGGQPQHF.

This chain uses TRBV4-1 with TRBJ2-1; possible D gene TRBD2, 7 bases. Trimming removed 1 base from V and 8 bases from J, with 9 bases in between. Germline V gene lookup returns CDR1 MGHRA and CDR2 YSYEKL. The CDR3 has 13 amino acids. The CDR3: CASSQGGGDEQFF. As DNA, the CDR3 is TGCGCCAGCAGCCAAGGAGGGGGGGATGAGCAGTTCTTC.

The V call is TRBV28, the J call TRBJ1-5; D is perhaps TRBD1 (6 bases). Deletions cut 5 bases from V and 5 bases from J, with 16 bases between. Per the germline V gene, CDR1 is MDHEN and CDR2 is SYDVKM. The CDR3 contains 15 residues. The CDR3 loop reads CASSNLQGAHQPQHF. For the CDR3, the DNA is TGTGCCAGCAGTAACCTACAGGGAGCGCATCAGCCCCAGCATTTT.